This T cell receptor beta chain was captured in a study of CD8 T cells in ankylosing spondylitis. Points from the study as a whole: A motif in TCR beta, a set of eight or nine highly homologous variants, appeared characteristic of ankylosing spondylitis blood. Clones linked to disease were reported to show significant enrichment in matched ankylosing spondylitis synovial fluid.

This clonotype was picked up many times. Its antigen is as yet unknown. It was by quantitative 5'-RACE with molecular barcodes that TCR beta libraries were made. Via MiXCR, TCRdb re-called the 5' RACE reads, giving one row per CDR3 protein. The table lists about 230,000 distinct CDR3 sequences, approximately 8% of them singletons. This CDR3 has 15 amino acids. Germline CDR1 is LGHNA and CDR2 is YNFKEQ. V lost 4 bases and J lost 8; bases outside the gene matches: 10. V and J are TRBV4-2 and TRBJ2-1; 8 bases align to TRBD2. The material sequenced was blood, either unsorted or a sorted T cell fraction (not recorded which). This TCR derives from a female donor with ankylosing spondylitis or in good health (not recorded which). CDR3 residues: CASSRGLEVWHEQFF. The CDR3 coding sequence is TGTGCCAGCAGCCGGGGACTAGAAGTTTGGCATGAGCAGTTCTTC.